Below are 13 T cell receptor beta chains sequenced from a single sample in a study of shared clonotypes between healthy human individuals (dated by TCRdb to the early 2020s). CD8 naive samples consisted of CD45RO-negative cells that were positively selected for CCR7, yielding a CD45RA+CCR7+ population without TemRA cells. The receptor library was made with the immunoSEQ multiplex PCR assay. Not all clones reach the TCRdb copy of this immuneACCESS table, which keeps in-frame sequences only. Checked studies attribute under half of the gap to unresolved V genes and leave the rest unexplained. The sample data list around 1,900,000 clones, and over 85% of these were observed just once. Together, the top ten hold more than 1.5% of the sample. Material: naive CD8+ T cells from PBMCs. The cell subset or site label for this specimen denotes: CD45RA+CCR7+. The receptors were gathered from a man younger than 35 in good health. Some clones in this sample may be carry-over from other donors' samples.

This chain joins TRBV28 and TRBJ1-1, with D possibly matching TRBD1 (6 bases). Trimming took 4 bases from V and 1 from J, leaving 13 bases between them. Germline V gene sequence: CDR1 MDHEN, CDR2 SYDVKM. This CDR3 has 15 amino acids. The DNA of the CDR3 is TGTGCCAGCAGTTCATGGGGGGCGGGGAACACTGAAGCTTTCTTT. This codes for CASSSWGAGNTEAFF.

The rearrangement uses TRBV7-9 and TRBJ2-3; tentatively, D is TRBD1 (6 bases). This CDR3 has 14 amino acids. Germline loops: CDR1 SEHNR, CDR2 FQNEAQ (reference sequence). V was pared by 4 bases and J by 3 bases, with 11 bases between. CDR3 region: CASSYRVVTDTQYF. In DNA, the CDR3 is TGTGCCAGCAGCTACAGGGTTGTAACAGATACGCAGTATTTT. The full variable domain, in which reference TRBV7-9 and TRBJ2-3 provide the parts outside the CDR3, is DTGVSQNPRHKITKRGQNVTFRCDPISEHNRLYWYRQTLGQGPEFLTYFQNEAQLEKSRLLSDRFSAERPKGSFSTLEIQRTEQGDSAMYLCASSYRVVTDTQYFGPGTRLTVL.

This chain uses TRBV7-8 with TRBJ2-7; 10 positions agree with TRBD2. After removal of 3 bases from V and 11 bases from J, the junction contained 10 bases not matched to a gene. Germline loops: CDR1 SGHVS, CDR2 FQNEAQ. The CDR3 runs to 14 residues. CDR3 bases: TGTGCCAGCAGCTTGGTTACTAGCGGGAAGGAGGAGTACTTC. Its protein product is CASSLVTSGKEEYF. Together with reference TRBV7-8 and TRBJ2-7, the CDR3 gives the full variable domain: GAGVSQSPRYKVAKRGQDVALRCDPISGHVSLFWYQQALGQGPEFLTYFQNEAQLDKSGLPSDRFFAERPEGSVSTLKIQRTQQEDSAVYLCASSLVTSGKEEYFGPGTRLTVT.

CDR3: CATQDRGSYNEQFF. The CDR3 region has the DNA TGTGCCACGCAGGACCGTGGCTCCTACAATGAGCAGTTCTTC. The chain has TRBV27 and TRBJ2-1; D is ambiguous. CDR1 is MNHEY, CDR2 SMNVEV, per germline (reference sequence). V lost 10 bases and J lost 0, with 13 bases in between. This CDR3 has 14 amino acids.

A word on this clone: The same CDR3 arises from other DNA sequences in this sample as well. The chain is built from TRBV9 and TRBJ1-2, with 8 bases identical to TRBD1. The CDR3 has 15 amino acids. CDR1 is SGDLS, CDR2 YYNGEE, per germline. Trimming took 4 bases from V and 0 from J; bases not matched to a gene: 5. CDR3 DNA sequence: TGTGCCAGCAGCCCCGGGGACAGGCCTAACTATGGCTACACCTTC. It encodes CASSPGDRPNYGYTF.

The rearrangement joins TRBV4-1 to TRBJ2-7; TRBD2 matches at 14 bases. V trimming: 3 bases; J trimming: 3 bases; junction bases outside the gene matches: 4. There are 16 residues in the CDR3. CDR1 MGHRA and CDR2 YSYEKL come from the germline V gene. Here the CDR3 reads CASSQSGTSGSYEQYF. The CDR3 coding sequence is TGCGCCAGCAGCCAGTCCGGGACTAGCGGGAGCTACGAGCAGTACTTC.

This rearrangement joins TRBV28 to TRBJ2-7, with D perhaps matching TRBD2 (6 bases). Germline CDR1 and CDR2: MDHEN and SYDVKM. The CDR3 covers 12 residues. V lost 1 base and J 10 bases, leaving 11 bases between the germline ends. CDR3 coding DNA: TGTGCCAGCAGTTTATACAGGACTATACAGTACTTC. It yields the protein CASSLYRTIQYF. Full variable domain (remainder filled in from reference TRBV28 and TRBJ2-7): DVKVTQSSRYLVKRTGEKVFLECVQDMDHENMFWYRQDPGLGLRLIYFSYDVKMKEKGDIPEGYSVSREKKERFSLILESASTNQTSMYLCASSLYRTIQYFGPGTRLTVT.

The chain joins TRBV28 to TRBJ2-1; tentative D call: TRBD2 (6 bases). V shed 6 bases and J shed 14 bases, with 17 bases lying between them. The germline CDR1 and CDR2 sequences are MDHEN and SYDVKM. The CDR3 runs to 12 residues. CDR3 amino acids: CASSRAEEGKFF. CDR3 in DNA: TGTGCCAGCAGCCGAGCTGAGGAGGGCAAGTTCTTC.

The chain links TRBV27 to TRBJ2-2, with D perhaps TRBD2 (6 bases). The V and J ends lost 8 bases and 1 base respectively, with 20 bases between them. Germline CDR1 and CDR2: MNHEY and SMNVEV (reference sequence). This CDR3 region has 17 residues. The CDR3 nucleotides are TGTGCCAGCGGGGGGTTGGTAGGGCGGGAGAACACCGGGGAGCTGTTTTTT. The encoded protein is CASGGLVGRENTGELFF.

In DNA form, the CDR3 reads TGTGCCACCGAGAGCTCTGGGCTAAGCAATCAGCCCCAGCATTTT. It encodes CATESSGLSNQPQHF. V and J are TRBV19 and TRBJ1-5; D is uncertain. CDR1 LNHDA and CDR2 SQIVND come from the germline V gene (reference sequence). The CDR3 is 15 amino acids. The V end was cut by 10 bases, the J end by 1 base, with 17 bases between.

The table lists this clone with a count of one. V gene TRBV7-9 combines with J gene TRBJ1-1; 7 nucleotides match TRBD1. Trimming removed 6 bases from V and 5 bases from J; junction bases left unmatched: 12. The CDR3 has 15 amino acids. CDR1 SEHNR and CDR2 FQNEAQ come from the germline V gene (reference sequence). As DNA, the CDR3 is TGTGCCAGCAGGCGTGAATCAGGGGGAAGTACTGAAGCTTTCTTT. Translating gives CASRRESGGSTEAFF.

This chain connects TRBV30 to TRBJ2-5; TRBD1 matches 7 bases. With 2 bases clipped from V and 7 bases from J, the junction kept 16 bases outside the gene matches. The CDR3 is 16 amino acids. Germline V gene data show CDR1 as GTSNPN and CDR2 as SVGIG (reference sequence). CDR3 nucleotide sequence: TGTGCCTGGAGTTTGGGCCGGGACAGTAGTTTCGGGACCCAGTACTTC. It yields the protein CAWSLGRDSSFGTQYF.

The chain couples TRBV27 to TRBJ2-7; 7 nucleotides agree with TRBD1. This CDR3 is built from 15 residues. The germline V gene has CDR1 MNHEY and CDR2 SMNVEV (reference sequence). V was clipped by 5 bases and J by 3 bases; unmatched bases: 10. CDR3 loop: CASSPLGGSHYEQYF. The DNA for the CDR3 is TGTGCCAGCAGTCCCCTAGGGGGCTCTCACTACGAGCAGTACTTC.